Sequencing of this T cell receptor (beta chain) was carried out in a study of vaccination effects on CD4 cells after COVID-19. Sequencing was performed with immunoSEQ multiplex PCR; in TCRdb, only in-frame clones are kept and a portion is missing. In the table there are tens of thousands of clones, 74% of which are singletons. Subsequent to less than twelve days of culture, CD4+ T cells were isolated. Each participant was given two doses of one vaccine (BNT162b2 or mRNA-1273). The CDR3 length is 16 residues. CDR1 is KGHSH, CDR2 LQKENI, per germline. V was cut by 0 bases and J by 4 bases, with 14 bases left in between. Concerning this clone itself: Its cognate antigen is unknown.

The rearrangement uses TRBV18 and TRBJ2-3; D not resolved. This material consisted of CD4+ T cells from PBMCs cultured without peptide, taken after COVID-19 vaccination. This TCR came from a human donor who received a COVID-19 vaccine. The CDR3 DNA follows: TGTGCCAGCTCACCACCGGCGTTTAGCTCCGCAGATACGCAGTATTTT. It translates to CASSPPAFSSADTQYF.